The next 2 T cell receptor beta chains were all read from a single sample in a study of shared clonotypes between healthy human individuals. The naive CD8 subset, CD45RO-negative cells positively selected for CCR7, excluded terminally differentiated effector memory CD45RA+ cells. Sequencing used immunoSEQ multiplex PCR; TCRdb keeps in-frame clones, though not all of them. The sample yields more than 2 million clones, about 95% seen once. Sequencing was carried out using naive CD8+ T cells sorted from blood. All receptors derive from a man aged 18 to 35 in good health.

This clone was detected once. The chain carries TRBV4-2 and TRBJ2-2, with D unclear. Between the trimmed V and J ends, which lost 0 bases and 7 bases, there was a span of 12 bases. CDR1 is LGHNA, CDR2 YNFKEQ, per germline. The CDR3 extends over 15 amino acids. The CDR3 loop is CASSQDPGIGGELFF. The DNA of the CDR3 is TGTGCCAGCAGCCAAGACCCTGGGATCGGCGGGGAGCTGTTTTTT.

Note on this clone: Distinct nucleotide sequences in the sample also encode this CDR3. This sequence joins TRBV29-1 and TRBJ2-7, with D perhaps matching TRBD2 (5 bases). The CDR3 totals 12 residues. Germline loops: CDR1 SQVTM, CDR2 ANQGSEA. Trimming removed 6 bases at V and 0 bases at J, with 9 bases between. The CDR3 reads CSVWTDSYEQYF. The CDR3 coding sequence is TGCAGCGTCTGGACTGACTCCTACGAGCAGTACTTC.